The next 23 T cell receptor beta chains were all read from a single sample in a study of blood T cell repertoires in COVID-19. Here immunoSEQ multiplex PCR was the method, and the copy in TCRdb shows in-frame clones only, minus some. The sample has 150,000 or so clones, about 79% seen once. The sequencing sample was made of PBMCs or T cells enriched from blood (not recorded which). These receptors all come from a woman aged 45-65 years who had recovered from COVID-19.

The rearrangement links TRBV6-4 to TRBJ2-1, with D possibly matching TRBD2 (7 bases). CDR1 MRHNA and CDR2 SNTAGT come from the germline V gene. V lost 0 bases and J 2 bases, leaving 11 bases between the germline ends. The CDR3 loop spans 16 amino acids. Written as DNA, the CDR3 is TGTGCCAGCAGTGACTCGGGGGGGCAACCCTACAATGAGCAGTTCTTC. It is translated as CASSDSGGQPYNEQFF.

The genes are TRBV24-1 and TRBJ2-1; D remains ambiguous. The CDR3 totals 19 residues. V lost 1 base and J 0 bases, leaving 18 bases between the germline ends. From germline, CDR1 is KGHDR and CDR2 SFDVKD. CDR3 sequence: CATSDFMVNGPGSYNEQFF. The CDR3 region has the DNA TGTGCCACCAGTGATTTCATGGTGAACGGTCCTGGCTCCTACAATGAGCAGTTCTTC.

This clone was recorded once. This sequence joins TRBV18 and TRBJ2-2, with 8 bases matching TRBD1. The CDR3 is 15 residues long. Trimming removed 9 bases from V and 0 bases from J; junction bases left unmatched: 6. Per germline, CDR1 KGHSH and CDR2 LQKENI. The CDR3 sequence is CASLPGQANTGELFF. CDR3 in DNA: TGTGCCAGTTTACCGGGACAGGCGAACACCGGGGAGCTGTTTTTT.

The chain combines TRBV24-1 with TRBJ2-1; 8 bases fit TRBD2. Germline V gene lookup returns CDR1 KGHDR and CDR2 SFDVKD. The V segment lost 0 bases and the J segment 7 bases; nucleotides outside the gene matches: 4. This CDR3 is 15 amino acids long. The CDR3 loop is CATSDLAGGQNEQFF. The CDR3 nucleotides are TGTGCCACCAGTGATTTGGCGGGGGGTCAGAATGAGCAGTTCTTC.

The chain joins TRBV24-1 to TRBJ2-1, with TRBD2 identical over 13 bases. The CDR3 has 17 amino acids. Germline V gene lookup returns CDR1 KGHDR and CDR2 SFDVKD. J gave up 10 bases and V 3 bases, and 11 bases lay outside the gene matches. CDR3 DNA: TGTGCCACCAGTGATACCGGGACTAGCGGGATGTCCACCGAGCAGTTCTTC. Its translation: CATSDTGTSGMSTEQFF.

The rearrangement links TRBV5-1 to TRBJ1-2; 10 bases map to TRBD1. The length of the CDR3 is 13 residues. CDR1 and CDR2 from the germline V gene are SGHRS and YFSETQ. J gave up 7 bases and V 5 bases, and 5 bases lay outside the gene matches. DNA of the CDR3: TGCGCCAGCAGGGGACAGGGGAGAGGTGGCTACACCTTC. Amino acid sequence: CASRGQGRGGYTF.

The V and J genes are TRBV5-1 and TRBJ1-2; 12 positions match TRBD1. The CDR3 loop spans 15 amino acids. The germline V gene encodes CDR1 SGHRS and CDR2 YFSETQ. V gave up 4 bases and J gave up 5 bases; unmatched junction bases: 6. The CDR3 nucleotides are TGCGCCAGCAGCGAAGGGACAGGGGGCGCATATGGCTACACCTTC. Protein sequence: CASSEGTGGAYGYTF. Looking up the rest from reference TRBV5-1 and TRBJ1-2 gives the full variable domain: KAGVTQTPRYLIKTRGQQVTLSCSPISGHRSVSWYQQTPGQGLQFLFEYFSETQRNKGNFPGRFSGRQFSNSRSEMNVSTLELGDSALYLCASSEGTGGAYGYTFGSGTRLTVV.

The CDR3 spells CASSPPRRLEQYF. The CDR3 DNA reads TGTGCCAGCAGTCCACCCAGGAGGCTCGAGCAGTACTTC. The V gene is TRBV2, the J gene TRBJ2-7; weak D call: TRBD2 (5 bases). CDR1 is SNHLY and CDR2 is FYNNEI in the germline V gene. This CDR3 has 13 amino acids. V shed 5 bases and J shed 6 bases, with 14 bases lying between them.

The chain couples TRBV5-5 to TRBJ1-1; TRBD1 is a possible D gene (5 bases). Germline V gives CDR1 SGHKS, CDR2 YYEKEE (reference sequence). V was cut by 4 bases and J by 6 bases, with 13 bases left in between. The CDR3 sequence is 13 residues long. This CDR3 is CASSVDPGAEAFF. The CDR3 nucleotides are TGTGCCAGCAGCGTAGACCCGGGGGCTGAAGCTTTCTTT.

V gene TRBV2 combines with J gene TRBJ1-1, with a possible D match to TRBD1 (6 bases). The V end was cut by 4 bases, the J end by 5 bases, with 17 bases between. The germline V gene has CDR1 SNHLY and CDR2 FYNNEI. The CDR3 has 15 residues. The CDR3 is CASSGPTGRGTEAFF. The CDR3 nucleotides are TGTGCCAGCAGTGGGCCTACAGGGCGAGGGACTGAAGCTTTCTTT.

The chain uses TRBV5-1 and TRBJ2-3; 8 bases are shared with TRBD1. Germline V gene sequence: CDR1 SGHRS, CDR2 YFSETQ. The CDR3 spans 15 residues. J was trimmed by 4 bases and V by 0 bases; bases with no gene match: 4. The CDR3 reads CASSLGQGSADTQYF. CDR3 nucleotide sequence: TGCGCCAGCAGCTTGGGACAGGGGAGTGCAGATACGCAGTATTTT.

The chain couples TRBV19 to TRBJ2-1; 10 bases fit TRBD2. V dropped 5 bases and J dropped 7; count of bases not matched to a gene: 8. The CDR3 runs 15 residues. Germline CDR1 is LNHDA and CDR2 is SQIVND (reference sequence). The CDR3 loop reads CASSVRAGGWNEQFF. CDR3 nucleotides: TGTGCCAGTAGTGTTCGAGCGGGAGGGTGGAATGAGCAGTTCTTC.

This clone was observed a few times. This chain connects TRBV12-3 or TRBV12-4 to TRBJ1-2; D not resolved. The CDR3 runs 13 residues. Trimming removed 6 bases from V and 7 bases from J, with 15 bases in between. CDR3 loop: CASSRAAEGGYTF. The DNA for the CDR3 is TGTGCCAGCAGCCGGGCCGCCGAGGGTGGCTACACCTTC.

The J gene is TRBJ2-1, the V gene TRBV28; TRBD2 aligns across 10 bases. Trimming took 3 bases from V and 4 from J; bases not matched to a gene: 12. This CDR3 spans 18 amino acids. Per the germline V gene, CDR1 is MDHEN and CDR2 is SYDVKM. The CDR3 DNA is TGTGCCAGCAGTTTTACCGCCTTCTCTAGCGGGAGTTACAATGAGCAGTTCTTC. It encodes CASSFTAFSSGSYNEQFF.

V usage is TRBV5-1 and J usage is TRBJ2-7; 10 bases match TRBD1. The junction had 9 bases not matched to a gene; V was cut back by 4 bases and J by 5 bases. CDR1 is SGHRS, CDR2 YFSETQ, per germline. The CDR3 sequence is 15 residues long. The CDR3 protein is CASSPGTGDSHEQYF. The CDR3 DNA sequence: TGCGCCAGCAGCCCCGGGACAGGGGATTCCCACGAGCAGTACTTC.

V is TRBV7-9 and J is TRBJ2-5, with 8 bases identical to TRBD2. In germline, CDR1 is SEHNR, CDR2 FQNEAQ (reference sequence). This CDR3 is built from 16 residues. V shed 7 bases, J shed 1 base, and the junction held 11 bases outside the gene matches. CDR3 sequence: CASTPGGGGGQETQYF. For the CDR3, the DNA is TGTGCCAGCACCCCCGGGGGGGGCGGGGGCCAAGAGACCCAGTACTTC.

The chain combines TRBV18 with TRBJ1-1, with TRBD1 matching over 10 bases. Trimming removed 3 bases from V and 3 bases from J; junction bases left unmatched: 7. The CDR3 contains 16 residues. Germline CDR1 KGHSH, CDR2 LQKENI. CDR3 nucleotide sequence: TGTGCCAGCTCACCGCGACAGGGGGCGAGTGACACTGAAGCTTTCTTT. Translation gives CASSPRQGASDTEAFF.

The CDR3 DNA is TGCGCCAGCAGCCCTCAGGGGGGCAGCTACTACGAGCAGTACTTC. Translation: CASSPQGGSYYEQYF. V and J are TRBV5-1 and TRBJ2-7, with D possibly being TRBD1 (7 bases). Looked up from germline, CDR1 is SGHRS and CDR2 is YFSETQ. This CDR3 spans 15 amino acids. The V gene lost 4 bases and the J gene lost 3 bases, with 17 bases spanning the gap. The variable domain in full, with the rest retrieved from reference TRBV5-1 and TRBJ2-7, is KAGVTQTPRYLIKTRGQQVTLSCSPISGHRSVSWYQQTPGQGLQFLFEYFSETQRNKGNFPGRFSGRQFSNSRSEMNVSTLELGDSALYLCASSPQGGSYYEQYFGPGTRLTVT.

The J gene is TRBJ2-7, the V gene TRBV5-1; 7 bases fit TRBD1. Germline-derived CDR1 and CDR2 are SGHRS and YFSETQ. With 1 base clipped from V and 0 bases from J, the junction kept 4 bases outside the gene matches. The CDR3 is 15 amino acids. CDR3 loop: CASSLYGTDSYEQYF. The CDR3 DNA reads TGCGCCAGCAGCTTGTACGGGACAGACTCCTACGAGCAGTACTTC.

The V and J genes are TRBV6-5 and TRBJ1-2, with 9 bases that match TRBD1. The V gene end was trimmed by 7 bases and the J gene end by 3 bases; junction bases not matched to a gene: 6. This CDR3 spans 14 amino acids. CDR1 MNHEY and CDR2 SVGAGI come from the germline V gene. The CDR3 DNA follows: TGTGCCAGCACTTTAAGGGACAGGGACTATGGCTACACCTTC. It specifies CASTLRDRDYGYTF.

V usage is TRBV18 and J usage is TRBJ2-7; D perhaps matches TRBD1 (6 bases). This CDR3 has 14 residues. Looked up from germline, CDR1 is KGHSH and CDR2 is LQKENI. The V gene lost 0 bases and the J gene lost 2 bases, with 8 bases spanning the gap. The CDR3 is CASSPPRGAYEQYF. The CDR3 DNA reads TGTGCCAGCTCACCACCCAGGGGAGCCTACGAGCAGTACTTC. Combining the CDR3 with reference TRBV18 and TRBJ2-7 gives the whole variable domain NAGVMQNPRHLVRRRGQEARLRCSPMKGHSHVYWYRQLPEEGLKFMVYLQKENIIDESGMPKERFSAEFPKEGPSILRIQQVVRGDSAAYFCASSPPRGAYEQYFGPGTRLTVT.

The CDR3 DNA reads as TGTGCCAGCAGCTCACGACCCCAGGGTGAGCAGTACTTC. Translating it yields CASSSRPQGEQYF. The rearrangement joins TRBV5-8 to TRBJ2-7, with a possible D match to TRBD1 (5 bases). The CDR3 runs to 13 residues. Between the trimmed V and J ends, which lost 3 bases and 7 bases, there was a span of 14 bases. CDR1 and CDR2 from the germline V gene are SGHTS and YDEGEE.

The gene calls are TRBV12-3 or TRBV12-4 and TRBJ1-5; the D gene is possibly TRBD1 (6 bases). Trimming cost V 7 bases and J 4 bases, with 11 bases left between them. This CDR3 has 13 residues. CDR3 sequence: CASTPQGNQPQHF. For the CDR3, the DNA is TGTGCCAGCACCCCACAGGGAAATCAGCCCCAGCATTTT.